This TCR beta chain was profiled in a study of T cell repertoires in cytomegalovirus infection. The study, taken as a whole, reports: Summed frequency of public TCR beta families distinguished CMV carriers with the relevant HLA.

As regards this clonotype: Its antigen is unknown.

Germline CDR1 SQVTM, CDR2 ANQGSEA. The CDR3 covers 13 residues. V shed 6 bases, J shed 5 bases, and the junction held 8 bases outside the gene matches. Each CDR3 protein gets one entry after TCRdb re-called the reads with MiXCR. The repertoire holds 700,000 to 850,000 distinct CDR3 sequences, with about 30% as singletons. Material: cultured CD8+ T cells from PBMCs, obtained from culture after CMV antigen stimulation. This receptor was taken from a human donor in good health (CMV status not recorded). Some clones in this sample may be carry-over from other donors' samples. V is TRBV29-1 and J is TRBJ2-5, with TRBD2 matching over 8 bases. The CDR3 here is CSVSRGLVETQYF. For the CDR3, the DNA is TGCAGCGTATCGAGGGGACTAGTGGAGACCCAGTACTTC.